This TCR beta chain was documented in a study of T cell repertoires in cytomegalovirus infection (dated by TCRdb to between 2018 and 2020). Broadly, across the study: The HLA type of each donor mattered for the analysis, because public TCR beta signatures pointed to carriage of CMV infection along with the matching HLA type.

CDR3 length: 15 amino acids, cysteine to phenylalanine. Only the CDR3 portion is preserved as DNA: 45 bases, with reading frame beginning at the first base. CDR1 SGHTA and CDR2 FQGTGA are derived from the germline V gene. Deletion took 5 bases off V and 8 bases off J, with a span of 21 bases between the germline ends. Overall results and qualifications from the work: Cumulative frequency of public TCR beta family members discriminated carriers of CMV infection plus the relevant HLA type in this cohort and an independent 352-donor cohort. The ex vivo response was dominated by HLA-C-restricted CMV-specific TCR beta clonotypes, and the single most frequent clonotype in two of eight donors was supplied by these HLA-C-restricted clonotypes.

Sequencing instrument: Illumina HiSeq 1500. The public reads were quality trimmed at Q25 with fastp and then assembled into clones with MiXCR by TCRdb, keeping productive beta chains. Each entry is one CDR3 protein sequence, shown with its most common DNA and genes. Recorded for this sample are 110,000 to 150,000 distinct CDR3 sequences; about 6% of them occurred a single time. Approximately 19% of the sample is in the top ten clones. As to this clonotype: Its specific antigen is unknown. One base away there is no much larger clone; base qualities are not given.

This clonotype was sampled from a human donor in good health (CMV status not recorded). Some clones in this sample may be carry-over from other donors' samples. The specimen was PBMCs. The sequence links TRBV7-3 to TRBJ1-1, with TRBD1 tentatively as D gene (5 bases match). DNA sequence: TGTGCCAGCAGCCGTTCGCCGGGGCCCAGGAGGGAAGCTTTCTTT. Its protein is CASSRSPGPRREAFF.